This entry features one TCR beta chain sequence. Its antigen is not yet known. Base qualities are not recorded, but no much larger clone differs from it by a single base. The CDR3 has 15 amino acids, counting the end cysteine and phenylalanine. Only the CDR3 region is kept as DNA, spanning 45 bases read in frame from base 1. The germline V gene encodes CDR1 LGHNA and CDR2 YSLEER. The junction shows trimming of 1 base on V and 5 bases on J, plus 14 bases between the germline ends. The sample comes from a study of spatial heterogeneity in lung cancer (dated by TCRdb to 2018 to 2020). The study in broad terms: Donors were about 70 patients with early-stage, untreated non-small cell lung cancer from the lung TRACERx cohort. TCR alpha and beta repertoires were quantitatively compared across multiple tumor regions, matched nontumor lung and blood in non-small cell lung cancer. At surgery, both alpha and beta chains were TCR-sequenced in some 220 tumor regions, over 61 matched nontumor lung samples and 56 PBMC samples. In the raw uncorrected reads, each unique combination of TCR and UMI appeared more than ten times on average. Follow-up PBMC samples were sequenced whenever available, with a median time to follow-up of 2 to 3 years after resection. More beta-chain than alpha-chain transcripts were consistently detected, likely reflecting higher beta-chain transcript abundance. Nonsynonymous mutation counts, determined by whole-exome sequencing of tumor tissue, were related to features of the TCR repertoire.

Study-level results and caveats: Additional single-cell paired TCR alpha and beta sequencing was considered necessary to confirm, at a functional level, the hypothesis that regional TCRs recognize regional mutations. Comparisons of baseline and follow-up blood repertoires included only about 15 patients. Ubiquitous expanded tumor TCRs showed up in blood more often at tumor resection than at routine follow-up.

The sample's time point, from its label and the paper: blood at routine non-recurrence follow-up after resection. TCR sequencing used whole RNA extracted from tumor and nontumor lung tissue, or from cryopreserved PBMC samples, without cell sorting. A patient was chosen for TCR sequencing only when enough RNA was available from at least two tumor regions. Preparation of the library involved 5' RACE. For sequencing, a NextSeq 500 was employed. In the TCR library protocol, a unique molecular identifier was attached to each TCR cDNA molecule so that PCR and sequencing errors could be corrected. The study's own analysis went as follows. TCR identification, UMI-based error correction and CDR3 extraction were performed with Decombinator tools. TCRs above a frequency of 2 per 1,000, corresponding to the top 1% of the tumor frequency distribution, were defined as expanded. Rényi diversity was computed with the R vegan package after subsampling each repertoire 100 times to 5,000 TCRs. CDR3 similarity networks were constructed using string-kernel similarity of amino acid triplets, with links drawn between CDR3s whose pairwise similarity was above 0.82. The public reads were quality trimmed at Q25 with fastp and then assembled into clones with MiXCR by TCRdb, keeping productive beta chains. Rows with one shared CDR3 protein collapse into an entry with the most common genes and DNA. TCRdb, not the original authors, processed these V and J calls. The sample table records 95,000 to 130,000 distinct CDR3 sequences; more than 9% of these occur just once. The top ten clones comprise 16% of the sample.

Rearrangement joined TRBV4-3 to TRBJ2-5; the D gene is perhaps TRBD1, on 6 matching bases. This sequence originates from a male donor with early-stage non-small cell lung cancer. The sample here was PBMCs, taken at follow-up. CDR3 loop: CASSQAPGAGETQYF. The nucleotide sequence is given as TGCGCCAGCAGCCAAGCGCCAGGGGCCGGGGAGACCCAGTACTTC.